This record covers a single T cell receptor (beta chain). This sample was included in a study of shared clonotypes between healthy human individuals. The CDR3 has 12 residues. CDR1 and CDR2 (germline): SGHTA, FQGNSA. J was trimmed by 4 bases and V by 10 bases; bases with no gene match: 5. Clones were sequenced by immunoSEQ multiplex PCR, and TCRdb holds only the in-frame ones, with some missing. The table records over a million clones, roughly 96% of them present only once. The receptor comes from a man under 40 in good health. The material sequenced was naive CD4+ T cells sorted from blood. Regarding subset: CD45RA+ positively selected. The V call is TRBV7-2, the J call TRBJ2-3; 7 nucleotides line up with TRBD1. The CDR3 reads CAIRQGSDTQYF. The CDR3, as DNA: TGTGCCATCAGACAGGGATCAGATACGCAGTATTTT.